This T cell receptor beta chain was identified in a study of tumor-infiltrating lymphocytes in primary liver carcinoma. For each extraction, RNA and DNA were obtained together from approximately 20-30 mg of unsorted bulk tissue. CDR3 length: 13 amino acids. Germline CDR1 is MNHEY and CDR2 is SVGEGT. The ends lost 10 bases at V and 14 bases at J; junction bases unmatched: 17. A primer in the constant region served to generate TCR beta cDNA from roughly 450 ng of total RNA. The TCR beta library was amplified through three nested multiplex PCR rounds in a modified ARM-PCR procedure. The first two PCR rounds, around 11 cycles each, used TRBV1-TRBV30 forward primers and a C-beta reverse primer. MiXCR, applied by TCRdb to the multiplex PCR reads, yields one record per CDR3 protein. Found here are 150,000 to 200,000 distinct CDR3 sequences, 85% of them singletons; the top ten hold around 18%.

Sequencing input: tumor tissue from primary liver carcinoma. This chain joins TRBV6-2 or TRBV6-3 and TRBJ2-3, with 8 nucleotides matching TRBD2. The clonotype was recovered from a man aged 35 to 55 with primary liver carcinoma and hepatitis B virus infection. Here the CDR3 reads CANSAGTRTPRYF. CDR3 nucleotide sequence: TGTGCCAATTCCGCTGGGACTAGAACCCCGCGGTATTTT.